This entry features one T cell receptor beta chain sequence. Its target is not known. A much larger clone is a single base away; this may be a read error. Trimming took off 7 bases at V and 5 bases at J, with 21 bases between the two ends. Germline CDR1 is SGHNT and CDR2 is YYREEE (reference sequence). The CDR3 totals 15 residues. This specimen comes from a study of tumor and adjacent non-tumor tissue in lung cancer. The template was RNA from unsorted bulk tissue. Between August and November 2014, newly diagnosed, chemotherapy-naive lung cancer patients underwent thoracic surgery in China. General study points: Tumor tissue had significantly higher TCR diversity than normal lung.

A modified ARM-PCR protocol with three rounds of nested PCR amplified TCRbeta. TCRdb called the multiplex PCR reads again in MiXCR, with one record for every CDR3 protein. The top ten hold around 37% of the sample, which has approximately 100,000 distinct CDR3 sequences, roughly 73% seen once. Sequencing used lung tumor tissue. This clonotype was sampled from an older woman with non-small cell lung cancer. V usage is TRBV5-4 and J usage is TRBJ2-5; D unresolved. CDR3 bases: TGTGCCAGCGGCGCTGACGGACCAAAAAGGGAGACCCAGTACTTC. Residues: CASGADGPKRETQYF.